This TCR beta chain was recovered during a study of cytomegalovirus exposure and HLA in healthy donors. The CDR3 sequence is 14 residues long. The ends were cut back, 0 bases at V and 5 bases at J, with 11 bases in the middle. The germline CDR1 and CDR2 sequences are SGHTS and YDEGEE. Use of 60 Vbeta and 13 Jbeta primers characterized the PCR. This table comes from immunoSEQ multiplex PCR, and its TCRdb copy is limited to in-frame clones, with some not included. Of about 120,000 clones listed, 65% to 75% are singletons. This receptor was identified in a young man in good health and CMV-seropositive. Sequenced: PBMCs. The gene calls are TRBV5-8 and TRBJ1-2; D is perhaps TRBD1 (5 bases). CDR3 amino acids: CASSLGQGLYGYTF. CDR3 in DNA: TGTGCCAGCAGCTTGGGGCAGGGACTATATGGCTACACCTTC.